This TCR beta chain was sequenced for a study of T cells in Graves' hyperthyroidism and ophthalmopathy. Study context: Before any treatment, at initial diagnosis, peripheral blood was collected. The study, taken as a whole, reports: Through a model of 13 V-J features, ophthalmopathy was separated from stable hyperthyroidism.

Trimming removed 7 bases from V and 11 bases from J, with 12 bases in between. The CDR3 consists of 10 residues. Germline lookup yields CDR1 SGHKS and CDR2 YYEKEE (reference sequence). Hyperthyroidism had been newly diagnosed in patients aged 18 to 65, and its duration was under 2 months. Out of over 7.5 ml of fresh peripheral blood came the PBMCs. This clonotype was observed a few times. Its specificity is not known. From RNA transcripts, TCR beta CDR3 regions were amplified. The HTBI primer set drove a first-round RT-PCR of the TCR CDR3. TCRdb re-analysed the multiplex PCR reads in MiXCR, keeping a single row per CDR3 protein. The table lists hundreds of thousands of distinct CDR3 sequences, around 39% of them singletons, with 8.9% in the top ten.

J is TRBJ1-1 and V is TRBV5-5; D is perhaps TRBD1 (6 bases). The TCR comes from a man aged 18 to 30 with Graves' hyperthyroidism. Sample: blood. For the CDR3, the DNA is TGTGCCAGCGAACAGGGAGCGGCTTTCTTT. This sequence encodes CASEQGAAFF. Full variable domain (rest looked up from reference TRBV5-5 and TRBJ1-1): DAGVTQSPTHLIKTRGQQVTLRCSPISGHKSVSWYQQVLGQGPQFIFQYYEKEERGRGNFPDRFSARQFPNYSSELNVNALLLGDSALYLCASEQGAAFFGQGTRLTVV.